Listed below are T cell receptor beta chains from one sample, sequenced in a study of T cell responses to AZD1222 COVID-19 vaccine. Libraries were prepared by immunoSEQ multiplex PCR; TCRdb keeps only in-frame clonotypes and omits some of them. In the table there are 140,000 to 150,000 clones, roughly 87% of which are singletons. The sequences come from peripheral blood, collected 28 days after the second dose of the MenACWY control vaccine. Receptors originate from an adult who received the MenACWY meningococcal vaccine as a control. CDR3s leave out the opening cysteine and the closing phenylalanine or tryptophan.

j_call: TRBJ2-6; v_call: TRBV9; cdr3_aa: ASSPIGFSGANVLT
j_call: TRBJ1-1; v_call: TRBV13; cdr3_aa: ASSPRRQGAF
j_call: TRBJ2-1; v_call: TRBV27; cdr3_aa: ASSLYSGVVYSEQF
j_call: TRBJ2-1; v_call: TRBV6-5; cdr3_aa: ASSRSTYNEQF
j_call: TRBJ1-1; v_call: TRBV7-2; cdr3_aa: ASSSREGSAF
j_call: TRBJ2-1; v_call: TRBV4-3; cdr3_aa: ASSHSAGGSVVNEQF
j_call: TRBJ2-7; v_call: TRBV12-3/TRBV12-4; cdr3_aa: ASGGQGLSEQY
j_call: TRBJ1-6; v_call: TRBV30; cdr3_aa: AWSASSGGNSPLH
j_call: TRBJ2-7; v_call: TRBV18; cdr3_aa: ASSPARLHEQY
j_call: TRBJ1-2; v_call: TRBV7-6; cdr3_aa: ASSLSRPTGVREGYT
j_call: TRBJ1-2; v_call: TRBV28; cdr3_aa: ASTMNHGYT
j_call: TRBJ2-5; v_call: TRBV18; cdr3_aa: ASSGPVRETQY
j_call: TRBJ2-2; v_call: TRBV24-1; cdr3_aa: ATSDSWPATNTGELF
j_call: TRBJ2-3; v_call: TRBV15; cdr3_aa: ATSSHLDTQY
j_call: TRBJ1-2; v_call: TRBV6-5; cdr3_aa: ASRPLGEAAFGYT
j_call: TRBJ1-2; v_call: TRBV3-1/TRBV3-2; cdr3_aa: ASSQIQGSSGYT
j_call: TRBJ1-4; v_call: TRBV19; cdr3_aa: ASTSTGQGAGKLF
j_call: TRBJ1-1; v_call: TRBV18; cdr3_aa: ASSKQVNTEAF
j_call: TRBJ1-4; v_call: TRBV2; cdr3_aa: AREGTGEKLF
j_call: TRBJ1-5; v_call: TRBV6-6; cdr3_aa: ASSYRRAGDNQPQH
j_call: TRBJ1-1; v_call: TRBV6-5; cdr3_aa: ASNFQTEAF
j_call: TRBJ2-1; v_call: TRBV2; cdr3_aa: ANSPGTSVNEQF
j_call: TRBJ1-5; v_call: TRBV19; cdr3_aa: ASSSQGLGQPQH
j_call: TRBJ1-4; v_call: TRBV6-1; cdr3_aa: ASSDRGYYNEKLF
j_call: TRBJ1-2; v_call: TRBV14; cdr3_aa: ASSQRGDNYGYT
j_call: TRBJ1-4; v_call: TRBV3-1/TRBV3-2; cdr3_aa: ASSQDLRVEKLF
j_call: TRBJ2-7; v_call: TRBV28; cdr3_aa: ATLRVYEQY
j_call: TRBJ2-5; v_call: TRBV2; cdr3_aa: ASSEYREAETQY
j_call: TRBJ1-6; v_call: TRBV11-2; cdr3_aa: ASRPQGTNSPLH
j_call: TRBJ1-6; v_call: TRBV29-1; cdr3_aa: SARDSSDPRSPLH
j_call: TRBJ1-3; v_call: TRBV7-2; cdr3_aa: ASSSRRAIY
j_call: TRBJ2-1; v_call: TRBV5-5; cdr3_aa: ASSLVRVGDEQF
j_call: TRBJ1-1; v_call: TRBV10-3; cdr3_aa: AISDYSRLNTEAF
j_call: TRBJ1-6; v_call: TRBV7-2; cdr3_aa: ASSFPGYNSPLH
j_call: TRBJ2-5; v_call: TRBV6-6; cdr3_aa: ASSSLGTGGQETQY
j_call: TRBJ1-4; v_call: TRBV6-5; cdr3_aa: ATGTAATNEKLF
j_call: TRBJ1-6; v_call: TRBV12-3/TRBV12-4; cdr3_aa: ASNYESNSPLH
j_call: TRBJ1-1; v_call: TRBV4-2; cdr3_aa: ASSLSDRENTEAF
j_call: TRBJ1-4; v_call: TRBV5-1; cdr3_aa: ASSPLVGGSAEKLF
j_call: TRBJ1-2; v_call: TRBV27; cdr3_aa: ASSFRTGLGYT
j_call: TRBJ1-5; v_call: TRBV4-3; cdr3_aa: ASSQGQGAFWPQH
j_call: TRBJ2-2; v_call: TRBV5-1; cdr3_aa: ASSPTQRELF
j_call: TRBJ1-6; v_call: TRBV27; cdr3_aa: ASNVGQGSSYNSPLH
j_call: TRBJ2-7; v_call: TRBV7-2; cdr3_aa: ASSLKQRPWDEQY
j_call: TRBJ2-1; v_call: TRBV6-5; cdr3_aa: ASSYDREGSYNEQF